A single T cell receptor (beta chain) is shown here with its context. Its antigen is unidentified. This cohort consisted of healthy bone marrow donors. The PCR had 60 Vbeta and 13 Jbeta primers. The data were produced by immunoSEQ multiplex PCR, yet TCRdb's version contains in-frame clones alone and is incomplete. This sample yields 150,000 to 200,000 clones, of which 80% are seen a single time; 0.6% to 0.7% belongs to the top ten. The data stem from a study of cytomegalovirus exposure and HLA in healthy donors. Study results and caveats: Presence/absence analyses assumed roughly uniform sequencing depth across donors. Researchers reported in a later analysis that a missense DCLRE1C variant was tied to TCR beta V- and J-gene trimming. Despite most TCR sequences being rare, some public TCRs occurred in many donors.

Germline V gene data show CDR1 as SEHNR and CDR2 as FQNEAQ (reference sequence). The CDR3 is made up of 17 amino acids. Deletions cut 4 bases from V and 4 bases from J, with 19 bases between. The chain combines TRBV7-9 with TRBJ2-2, with D maybe TRBD1 (6 bases). The sample comprised PBMCs. The receptor comes from a boy aged 10-17 years in good health and CMV-seronegative. CDR3 in amino acids: CASSSYRVEVSTGELFF. As DNA, the CDR3 is TGTGCCAGCAGCTCCTACAGGGTGGAGGTTTCCACCGGGGAGCTGTTTTTT. The full variable domain, its missing parts supplied by reference TRBV7-9 and TRBJ2-2, is DTGVSQNPRHKITKRGQNVTFRCDPISEHNRLYWYRQTLGQGPEFLTYFQNEAQLEKSRLLSDRFSAERPKGSFSTLEIQRTEQGDSAMYLCASSSYRVEVSTGELFFGEGSRLTVL.